Detailed here is one T cell receptor beta chain. Its antigen is not known. The method was immunoSEQ multiplex PCR; TCRdb's version includes in-frame clones alone and lacks a portion of them. The sample includes 40,000 to 45,000 clones, approximately 86% of them seen just once. The data originate from a study of OX40 agonist ivuxolimab in advanced cancers. Study observations and caveats: Clonal expansion in partial responders at 0.1-3.0 mg/kg ranked among the lowest.

The specimen comprised CD4+ or CD8+ T cells sorted from blood, sampled in a trial of the OX40 agonist ivuxolimab. The sequence derives from an adult with an advanced solid tumor such as melanoma, head and neck, liver or kidney cancer.

CDR3 in DNA: TGTGCCAGCATCTTTCAGGGGCATCCATACGAGCAGTACTTC. Protein product: CASIFQGHPYEQYF. This rearrangement joins TRBV2 to TRBJ2-7; possibly TRBD1 for D (6 bases). CDR1 and CDR2 (germline): SNHLY, FYNNEI. Between the trimmed V and J ends, which lost 7 bases and 4 bases, there was a span of 17 bases. The CDR3 contains 14 residues. Variable domain in full (rest from reference TRBV2 and TRBJ2-7): EPEVTQTPSHQVTQMGQEVILRCVPISNHLYFYWYRQILGQKVEFLVSFYNNEISEKSEIFDDQFSVERPDGSNFTLKIRSTKLEDSAMYFCASIFQGHPYEQYFGPGTRLTVT.